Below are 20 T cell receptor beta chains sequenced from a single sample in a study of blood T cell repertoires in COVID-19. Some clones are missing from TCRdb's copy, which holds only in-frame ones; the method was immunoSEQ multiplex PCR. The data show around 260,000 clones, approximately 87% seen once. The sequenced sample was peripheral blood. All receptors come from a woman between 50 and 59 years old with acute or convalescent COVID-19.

In DNA form, the CDR3 reads TGTGCCAGCAGGCGGGACAGGGGAAACACCATATATTTT. This encodes CASRRDRGNTIYF. This chain joins TRBV2 and TRBJ1-3; 8 bases are shared with TRBD1. The germline gives CDR1 SNHLY, CDR2 FYNNEI. Unmatched junction bases numbered 2, after V lost 6 bases and J lost 4 bases. This CDR3 spans 13 amino acids.

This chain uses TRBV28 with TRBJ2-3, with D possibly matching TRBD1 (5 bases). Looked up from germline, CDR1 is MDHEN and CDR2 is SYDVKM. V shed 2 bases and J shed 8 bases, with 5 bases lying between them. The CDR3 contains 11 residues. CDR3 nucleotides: TGTGCCAGCAGTTTAGGGGCTACGCAGTATTTT. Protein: CASSLGATQYF. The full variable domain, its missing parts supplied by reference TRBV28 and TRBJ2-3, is DVKVTQSSRYLVKRTGEKVFLECVQDMDHENMFWYRQDPGLGLRLIYFSYDVKMKEKGDIPEGYSVSREKKERFSLILESASTNQTSMYLCASSLGATQYFGPGTRLTVL.

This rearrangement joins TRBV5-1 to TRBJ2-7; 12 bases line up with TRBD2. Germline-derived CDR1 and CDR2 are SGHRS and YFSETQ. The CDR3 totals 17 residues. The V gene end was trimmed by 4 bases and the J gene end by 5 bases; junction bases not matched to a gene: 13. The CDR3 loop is CASSIGGLAGNIHEQYF. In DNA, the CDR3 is TGCGCCAGCAGCATAGGCGGACTAGCGGGAAACATCCACGAGCAGTACTTC.

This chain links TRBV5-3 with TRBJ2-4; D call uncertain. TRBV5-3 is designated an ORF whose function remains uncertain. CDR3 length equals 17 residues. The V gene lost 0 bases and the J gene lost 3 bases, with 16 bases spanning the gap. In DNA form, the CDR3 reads TGTGCCAGAAGCTTGGATACCGGGTATCTTGTCAAAAACATTCAGTACTTC. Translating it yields CARSLDTGYLVKNIQYF.

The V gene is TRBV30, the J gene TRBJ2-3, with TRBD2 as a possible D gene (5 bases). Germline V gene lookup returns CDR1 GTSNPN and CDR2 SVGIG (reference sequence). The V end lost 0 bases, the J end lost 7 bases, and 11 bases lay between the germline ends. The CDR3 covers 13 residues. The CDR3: CAWSVGGRNTQYF. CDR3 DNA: TGTGCCTGGAGTGTAGGAGGCCGGAATACGCAGTATTTT. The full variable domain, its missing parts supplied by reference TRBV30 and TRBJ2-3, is SQTIHQWPATLVQPVGSPLSLECTVEGTSNPNLYWYRQAAGRGLQLLFYSVGIGQISSEVPQNLSASRPQDRQFILSSKKLLLSDSGFYLCAWSVGGRNTQYFGPGTRLTVL.

CDR3 loop: CASRPGQLLNEQFF. DNA of the CDR3: TGTGCCAGCAGGCCGGGACAGCTACTCAATGAGCAGTTCTTC. The chain has TRBV6-6 and TRBJ2-1, with 7 bases lining up with TRBD1. The CDR3 is 14 residues long. Unmatched junction bases numbered 8, after V lost 6 bases and J lost 6 bases. CDR1 is MNHNY, CDR2 SVGAGI, per germline (reference sequence).

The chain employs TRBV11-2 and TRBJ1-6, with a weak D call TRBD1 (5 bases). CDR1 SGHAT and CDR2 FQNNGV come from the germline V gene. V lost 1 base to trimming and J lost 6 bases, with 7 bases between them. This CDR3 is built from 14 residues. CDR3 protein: CASSLVDSNSPLHF. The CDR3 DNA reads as TGTGCCAGCAGCTTAGTTGACAGTAATTCACCCCTCCACTTT.

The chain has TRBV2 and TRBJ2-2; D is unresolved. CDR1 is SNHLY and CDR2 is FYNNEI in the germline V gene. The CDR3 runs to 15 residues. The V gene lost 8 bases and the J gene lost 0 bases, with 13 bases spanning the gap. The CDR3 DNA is TGTGCCAGCGGTGGGTACAACACGAACACCGGGGAGCTGTTTTTT. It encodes CASGGYNTNTGELFF.

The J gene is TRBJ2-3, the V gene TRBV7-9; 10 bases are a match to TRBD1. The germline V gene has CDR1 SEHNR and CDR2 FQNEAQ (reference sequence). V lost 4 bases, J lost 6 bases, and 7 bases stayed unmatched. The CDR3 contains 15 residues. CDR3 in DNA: TGTGCCAGCAGCTCCGACAGGGGGCGAAAGGATACGCAGTATTTT. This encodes CASSSDRGRKDTQYF.

CDR3 DNA: TGTGCCAGTTCGGCAGGAAGTCTCGGGGAGCTGTTTTTT. Translation gives CASSAGSLGELFF. V usage is TRBV19 and J usage is TRBJ2-2; no definite D call. This CDR3 spans 13 amino acids. Germline V lookup: CDR1 LNHDA, CDR2 SQIVND (reference sequence). Trimming took 8 bases from V and 7 from J, leaving 14 bases between them.

CDR3 in amino acids: CASGPGQGTYEQYF. In DNA, the CDR3 is TGTGCTAGTGGACCGGGACAGGGTACCTACGAGCAGTACTTC. The chain has TRBV12-5 and TRBJ2-7; 9 positions agree with TRBD1. Looked up from germline, CDR1 is LGHNT and CDR2 is FRNRAP. This CDR3 is 14 amino acids long. Germline trimming cut 6 bases from V and 2 bases from J; bases unmatched to any gene: 5.

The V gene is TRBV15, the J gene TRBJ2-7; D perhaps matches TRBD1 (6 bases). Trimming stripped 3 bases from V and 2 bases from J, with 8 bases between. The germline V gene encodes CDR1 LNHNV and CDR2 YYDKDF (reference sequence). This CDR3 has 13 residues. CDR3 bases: TGTGCCACCAGCAGGGGGGCCACCTACGAGCAGTACTTC. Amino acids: CATSRGATYEQYF.

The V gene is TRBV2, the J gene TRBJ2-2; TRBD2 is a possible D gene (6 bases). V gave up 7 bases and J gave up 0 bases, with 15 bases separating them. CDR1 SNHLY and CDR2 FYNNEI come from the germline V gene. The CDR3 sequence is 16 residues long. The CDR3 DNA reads TGTGCCAGCACCCCGGGACTGCCCCCGAACACCGGGGAGCTGTTTTTT. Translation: CASTPGLPPNTGELFF.

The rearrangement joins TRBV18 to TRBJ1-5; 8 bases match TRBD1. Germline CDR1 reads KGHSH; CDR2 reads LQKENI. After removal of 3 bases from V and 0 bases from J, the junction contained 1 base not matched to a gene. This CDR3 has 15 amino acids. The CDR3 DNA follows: TGTGCCAGCTCACCGGACAGGGTTAGCAATCAGCCCCAGCATTTT. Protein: CASSPDRVSNQPQHF.

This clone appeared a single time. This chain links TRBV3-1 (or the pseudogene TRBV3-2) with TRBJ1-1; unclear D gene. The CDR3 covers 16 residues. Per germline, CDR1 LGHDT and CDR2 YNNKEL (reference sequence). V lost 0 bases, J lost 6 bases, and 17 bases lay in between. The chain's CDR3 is CASSQDWALNTAEAFF. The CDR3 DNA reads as TGTGCCAGCAGCCAAGATTGGGCACTCAACACTGCTGAAGCTTTCTTT.

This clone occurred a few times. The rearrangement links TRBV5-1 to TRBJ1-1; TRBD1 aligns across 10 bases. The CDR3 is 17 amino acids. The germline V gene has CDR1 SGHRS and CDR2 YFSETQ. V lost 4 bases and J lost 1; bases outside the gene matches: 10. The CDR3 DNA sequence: TGCGCCAGCAGCAAGGGACAGGGGACCTCTGGGAACACTGAAGCTTTCTTT. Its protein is CASSKGQGTSGNTEAFF.

CDR3 sequence reads: CSVERDRGGVNTQYF. DNA for the CDR3: TGCAGCGTTGAAAGGGACAGGGGAGGTGTGAATACGCAGTATTTT. J is TRBJ2-3 and V is TRBV29-1; TRBD1 matches at 10 bases. Germline loops: CDR1 SQVTM, CDR2 ANQGSEA. CDR3 size: 15 residues. J gave up 7 bases and V 2 bases, and 9 bases lay outside the gene matches.

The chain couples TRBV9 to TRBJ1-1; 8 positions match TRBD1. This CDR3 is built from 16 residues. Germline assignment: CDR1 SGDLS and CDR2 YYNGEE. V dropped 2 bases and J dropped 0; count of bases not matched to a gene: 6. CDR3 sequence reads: CASSVDRGSMNTEAFF. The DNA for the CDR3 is TGTGCCAGCAGCGTCGACAGGGGATCTATGAACACTGAAGCTTTCTTT. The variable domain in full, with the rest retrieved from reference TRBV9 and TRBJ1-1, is DSGVTQTPKHLITATGQRVTLRCSPRSGDLSVYWYQQSLDQGLQFLIQYYNGEERAKGNILERFSAQQFPDLHSELNLSSLELGDSALYFCASSVDRGSMNTEAFFGQGTRLTVV.

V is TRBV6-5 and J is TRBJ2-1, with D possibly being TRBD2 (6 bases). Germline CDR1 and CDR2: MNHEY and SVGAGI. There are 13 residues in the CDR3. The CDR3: CGLGGSSYNEQFF. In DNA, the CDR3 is TGTGGCCTTGGGGGGTCCTCCTACAATGAGCAGTTCTTC.

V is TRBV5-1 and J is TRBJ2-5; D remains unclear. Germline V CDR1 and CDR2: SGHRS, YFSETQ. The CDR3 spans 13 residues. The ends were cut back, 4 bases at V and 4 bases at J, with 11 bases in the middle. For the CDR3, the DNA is TGCGCCAGCAGCGGGTCCCAGCGAGAGACCCAGTACTTC. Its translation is CASSGSQRETQYF.